One sample yielded the 13 T cell receptor beta chains listed below, sequenced in a study of T cell changes during pregnancy in multiple sclerosis. Generated by immunoSEQ multiplex PCR, the TCRdb table keeps only in-frame clones and is missing some. Altogether roughly 11,000 clones are present, about four fifths being singletons, with the ten largest covering about 11%. Sequenced material: CD8+ T cells from peripheral blood mononuclear cells, taken after pregnancy. Receptor source: a female donor in good health, enrolled as a control in a pregnancy study.

This chain links TRBV13 with TRBJ2-5; possible D gene TRBD1, 6 bases. Per the germline V gene, CDR1 is PRHDT and CDR2 is FYEKMQ (reference sequence). CDR3 length: 14 residues. Trimming left V 5 bases short and J 2 bases short, with 12 bases between. DNA for the CDR3: TGTGCCAGCAGCCCGTGGACAGTTCAAGAGACCCAGTACTTC. Encoded protein: CASSPWTVQETQYF.

The chain combines TRBV30 with TRBJ2-1; 8 bases match TRBD1. The CDR3 contains 14 residues. The V and J ends lost 5 bases and 8 bases, in that order; junction bases with no gene match: 11. CDR1 is GTSNPN and CDR2 is SVGIG in the germline V gene (reference sequence). CDR3 protein: CAWGTGTGWHEQFF. In DNA form, the CDR3 reads TGTGCCTGGGGGACCGGGACAGGATGGCATGAGCAGTTCTTC.

The gene calls are TRBV6-1 and TRBJ2-7; the match to TRBD1 covers 10 bases. V dropped 5 bases and J dropped 3; count of bases not matched to a gene: 4. CDR1 MNHNS and CDR2 SASEGT come from the germline V gene. The CDR3 is 14 amino acids. CDR3 protein: CASSPGQGVYEQYF. CDR3 nucleotides: TGTGCCAGCAGTCCCGGACAGGGGGTCTACGAGCAGTACTTC.

The table lists this clone with a count of one. The chain uses TRBV6-5 and TRBJ2-3, with D unclear. CDR3 size: 16 residues. Germline V lookup: CDR1 MNHEY, CDR2 SVGAGI. V shed 1 base and J shed 1 base, with 12 bases lying between them. CDR3 region: CASSYLPGAGTDTQYF. The CDR3 bases are TGTGCCAGCAGTTACTTGCCCGGAGCTGGCACAGATACGCAGTATTTT.

The rearrangement links TRBV6-4 to TRBJ1-2, with D possibly being TRBD1 (5 bases). The V gene lost 2 bases and the J gene lost 4 bases, with 17 bases spanning the gap. The CDR3 spans 16 residues. CDR1 and CDR2 from the germline V gene are MRHNA and SNTAGT. CDR3 DNA sequence: TGTGCCAGCAGTGACGAAGGGGCAGAACCCCTCTATGGCTACACCTTC. The encoded protein is CASSDEGAEPLYGYTF.

J is TRBJ1-5 and V is TRBV7-9; D ambiguous. V lost 4 bases to trimming and J lost 3 bases, with 7 bases between them. Germline CDR1 is SEHNR and CDR2 is FQNEAQ (reference sequence). The CDR3 consists of 13 residues. CDR3 sequence: CASSWRINQPQHF. The CDR3 DNA reads TGTGCCAGCAGCTGGAGGATCAATCAGCCCCAGCATTTT. The full variable domain, rest sourced from reference TRBV7-9 and TRBJ1-5, is DTGVSQNPRHKITKRGQNVTFRCDPISEHNRLYWYRQTLGQGPEFLTYFQNEAQLEKSRLLSDRFSAERPKGSFSTLEIQRTEQGDSAMYLCASSWRINQPQHFGDGTRLSIL.

This chain links TRBV7-9 with TRBJ1-5, with 7 bases aligning to TRBD1. J was trimmed by 5 bases and V by 4 bases; bases with no gene match: 8. In germline, CDR1 is SEHNR, CDR2 FQNEAQ (reference sequence). The CDR3 runs to 15 residues. The CDR3 loop is CASSSQDGTDQPQHF. Here the CDR3 DNA reads TGTGCCAGCAGCTCCCAGGACGGGACAGATCAGCCCCAGCATTTT.

The gene calls are TRBV4-1 and TRBJ1-5; D unresolved. CDR3 length: 15 residues. Germline V gene sequence: CDR1 MGHRA, CDR2 YSYEKL. V lost 0 bases, J lost 4 bases, and 10 bases lay in between. CDR3 DNA: TGCGCCAGCAGCCAAGATAGATACAGTAATCAGCCCCAGCATTTT. The encoded protein is CASSQDRYSNQPQHF.

The V call is TRBV7-9, the J call TRBJ1-6, with a weak D call TRBD1 (5 bases). V was cut by 4 bases and J by 5 bases, with 15 bases left in between. CDR3 length equals 16 residues. Germline lookup yields CDR1 SEHNR and CDR2 FQNEAQ (reference sequence). CDR3 sequence: CASSSWEGRDNSPLHF. DNA for the CDR3: TGTGCCAGCAGCTCTTGGGAGGGCAGGGATAATTCACCCCTCCACTTT.

The rearrangement uses TRBV11-3 and TRBJ2-1; 10 positions agree with TRBD2. The length of the CDR3 is 15 residues. V lost 5 bases, J lost 10 bases, and 11 bases stayed unmatched. CDR1 is SGHNT and CDR2 is YENEEA in the germline V gene. CDR3 bases: TGTGCCAGCAGCCCTCAGCGGGGGGGAGTGTTAGAGCAGTTCTTC. Translation gives CASSPQRGGVLEQFF.

V gene TRBV5-1 combines with J gene TRBJ1-2, with 7 bases fitting TRBD1. The germline V gene encodes CDR1 SGHRS and CDR2 YFSETQ. The ends lost 2 bases at V and 2 bases at J; junction bases unmatched: 3. This CDR3 contains 14 residues. Written as DNA, the CDR3 is TGCGCCAGCAGCTTAAGACAGGGAAACTATGGCTACACCTTC. This sequence encodes CASSLRQGNYGYTF.

The V call is TRBV19, the J call TRBJ2-1; 9 nucleotides align to TRBD2. Germline-derived CDR1 and CDR2 are LNHDA and SQIVND (reference sequence). This CDR3 spans 19 amino acids. J lost 4 bases, V lost 3 bases, and 16 bases had no gene match. CDR3: CASSIGWSASGAPYNEQFF. The CDR3 DNA reads TGTGCCAGTAGTATTGGGTGGTCGGCTAGCGGGGCCCCGTACAATGAGCAGTTCTTC.

In this sample, this clone turned up once. The chain carries TRBV2 and TRBJ2-7; maybe TRBD2 (5 bases). Germline-derived CDR1 and CDR2 are SNHLY and FYNNEI. V was trimmed by 5 bases and J by 2 bases, leaving 16 bases between them. The CDR3 totals 15 residues. CDR3 amino acids: CASSWVSGRAYEQYF. CDR3 bases: TGTGCCAGCAGTTGGGTCTCGGGAAGGGCCTACGAGCAGTACTTC.